This T cell receptor beta chain was recovered during a study of blood T cells in healthy people across ages (dated by TCRdb to the mid-2010s). Context from the whole study: In model experiments, template switching captured about one uniquely barcoded TCR beta cDNA molecule for every two T cells. Using the same blood draw, the study looked at two additional independent replicas of 1 million unique cDNA reads for two donors, one aged 18 to 30 and the other aged 80 or older. To track age-related changes in TCR beta repertoire diversity, the study relied on deep sequencing normalized with unique cDNA molecular identifiers. To avoid experimental bias, donors of different ages were distributed randomly across sequencing lanes. The donors were split into four age groups: young (average 16 years), middle-aged (39), aged (approximately 60) and long-lived (about 74).

The roughly 39 donors, aged about 6 to 95 years, were systemically healthy Caucasian individuals from Russia. Ten milliliters of peripheral blood were drawn from each donor into EDTA-treated Vacutainer tubes. Ficoll-Paque density-gradient centrifugation was used to isolate PBMCs, with at least 7 million per sample. Trizol reagent was used to extract total RNA from PBMCs, with at least 6 micrograms per sample. For every donor, flow cytometry on a PBMC aliquot measured the percentage of naive CD45RAhigh/CD27high T cells. To note about this clonotype: Its antigen specificity is not known. No base quality values were provided; no much bigger clone lies one nucleotide off.

Libraries came from 5' RACE. The instrument was an Illumina HiSeq 2500. A second about 7 to 11 cycle PCR used a sample-barcoded 5' primer and a J-beta primer mix. A unique molecular identifier was introduced onto each TCR beta cDNA molecule by a template-switch 5' adaptor carrying 12 random nucleotides. At least 2.5 million CDR3-containing paired-end reads were obtained from each sample. The Mint cDNA synthesis kit, primed by a TRBC-specific oligonucleotide, was used to synthesize first-strand cDNA from all RNA. Following uracil-DNA glycosylase treatment, a first 18-cycle PCR with universal primers M1SS and BC2_uni_R was performed on all cDNA. The original pipeline was this. Each sample was normalized by randomly selecting 1 million high-quality reads, each carrying a distinct molecular identifier. Instead of being binned into consensus sequences, reads with shared molecular identifiers were discarded. MiTCR, run with a Q25 quality threshold and the strictest error-elimination algorithm, handled CDR3 identification, clonotype clustering and error correction. A nonparametric unseen species model using Euler transformation provided a lower-bound estimate of total TCR beta diversity. Starting from the raw public reads, TCRdb applied fastp trimming at Q25, assembled clones with MiXCR and retained in-frame beta chains. When rows share a CDR3 protein, they turn into one entry using the most common DNA and genes. TCRdb, rather than the study authors, made the V and J calls. This sample is represented by about 570,000 distinct CDR3 sequences; about 26% of them were singletons. The ten most abundant clones make up about 18% of the sample.

CDR1 WSHSY and CDR2 SAAADI are derived from the germline V gene. Cut back by 0 bases and 4 bases, the V and J ends lie 18 bases apart. Including cysteine and phenylalanine, the CDR3 has 17 amino acids. CDR3 DNA is the only sequence kept; it has 51 bases, read in frame from the first base. The full study reports these points: The percentage of naive T cells measured by flow cytometry correlated strongly with observed TCR beta diversity. Compared with the aged group, the long-lived group had more naive CD4+ T cells, fewer expanded clones and increased TCR diversity, suggesting age selection. Estimates of total diversity from one million sequenced T cells were regarded as lower bounds and underestimates. Donor CMV infection status was unknown, potentially confounding age-related changes in expanded clonotypes. As age increased, observed TCR beta diversity per million T cells dropped in a roughly linear way, and a significant reduction was already evident by age 40. Bulk unsorted PBMC profiling prevented conclusive comparison of naive and antigen-experienced compartments.

The sequence came from a woman aged 70-85 years in good health. The sequence links TRBV10-2 to TRBJ2-5, and possibly TRBD2, on 7 matching bases. The material sequenced was blood. The CDR3 corresponds to CASSESIGWRGRETQYF. The sequenced DNA is TGCGCCAGCAGTGAGTCGATTGGGTGGCGGGGGCGAGAGACCCAGTACTTC.